A single sample is the source of the 26 T cell receptor beta chains below, sequenced in a study of T cells after yellow fever vaccination. TCRdb re-called the 5' RACE reads through MiXCR, storing one row per CDR3 protein. The table lists around 610,000 distinct CDR3 sequences, about 13% of them singletons. The sequences come from PBMCs, collected on the day of the yellow fever booster vaccination. All receptors come from a man in his thirties or forties who received the YFV17D yellow fever vaccine.

There are a few counts of this clonotype. The chain has TRBV7-9 and TRBJ2-5; 13 nucleotides align to TRBD2. The germline V gene encodes CDR1 SEHNR and CDR2 FQNEAQ (reference sequence). Losses at the gene ends were 5 bases for V and 4 bases for J; bases not matched to a gene: 10. This CDR3 contains 17 residues. This CDR3 is CASSLGGLAGSRETQYF. CDR3 nucleotides: TGTGCCAGCAGCCTAGGGGGACTAGCGGGGTCTCGAGAGACCCAGTACTTC. The variable domain in full, with the rest retrieved from reference TRBV7-9 and TRBJ2-5, is DTGVSQNPRHKITKRGQNVTFRCDPISEHNRLYWYRQTLGQGPEFLTYFQNEAQLEKSRLLSDRFSAERPKGSFSTLEIQRTEQGDSAMYLCASSLGGLAGSRETQYFGPGTRLLVL.

This clonotype was seen more than once but under ten times. The CDR3 sequence: CASSFTGDNSPLHF. CDR3 bases: TGTGCCAGCAGTTTCACAGGTGATAATTCACCCCTCCACTTT. This chain links TRBV12-3 or TRBV12-4 with TRBJ1-6; TRBD1 might be the D (5 bases). The CDR3 extends over 14 amino acids. The germline V and J ends were trimmed by 3 bases and 5 bases, with 8 bases remaining between them.

This clonotype occurred a few times. The chain has TRBV6-1 and TRBJ2-7, with 7 bases aligning to TRBD1. The junction had 10 bases not matched to a gene; V was cut back by 5 bases and J by 6 bases. The CDR3 sequence is 14 residues long. The germline V gene has CDR1 MNHNS and CDR2 SASEGT. CDR3 sequence reads: CASSPPGQISEQYF. The CDR3 region has the DNA TGTGCCAGCAGTCCCCCGGGACAGATTTCCGAGCAGTACTTC.

The chain carries TRBV12-3 or TRBV12-4 and TRBJ1-5; TRBD1 matches at 12 bases. V dropped 6 bases and J dropped 6; count of bases not matched to a gene: 6. The CDR3 covers 15 residues. The CDR3 region has the DNA TGTGCCAGCAGGGCCGGGACAGGGGGCGGTCAGCCCCAGCATTTT. Its protein is CASRAGTGGGQPQHF.

This clonotype was seen repeatedly, ten times or more. The V gene is TRBV3-1, the J gene TRBJ2-3, with 7 bases that match TRBD2. Germline V lookup: CDR1 LGHDT, CDR2 YNNKEL (reference sequence). V lost 1 base, J lost 4 bases, and 2 bases stayed unmatched. The length of the CDR3 is 14 residues. CDR3 sequence reads: CASSQGGSSDTQYF. Written as DNA, the CDR3 is TGTGCCAGCAGCCAAGGCGGGAGTTCAGATACGCAGTATTTT.

The table lists this clonotype with a few counts. The rearrangement uses TRBV20-1 and TRBJ2-3; D gene ambiguous. Trimming stripped 4 bases from V and 6 bases from J, with 11 bases between. CDR1 and CDR2 from the germline V gene are DFQATT and SNEGSKA (reference sequence). The CDR3 is made up of 12 amino acids. CDR3 in amino acids: CSAITDGDTQYF. CDR3 coding DNA: TGCAGTGCTATAACGGACGGCGATACGCAGTATTTT.

J is TRBJ2-1 and V is TRBV30; TRBD2 aligns across 8 bases. Germline trimming cut 1 base from V and 4 bases from J; bases unmatched to any gene: 6. The CDR3 loop spans 15 amino acids. Looked up from germline, CDR1 is GTSNPN and CDR2 is SVGIG (reference sequence). The CDR3 nucleotides are TGTGCCTGGAGTGGGTCGAGCGGGAGTTACAATGAGCAGTTCTTC. This codes for CAWSGSSGSYNEQFF. The full variable domain, its missing parts supplied by reference TRBV30 and TRBJ2-1, is SQTIHQWPATLVQPVGSPLSLECTVEGTSNPNLYWYRQAAGRGLQLLFYSVGIGQISSEVPQNLSASRPQDRQFILSSKKLLLSDSGFYLCAWSGSSGSYNEQFFGPGTRLTVL.

This clonotype has a handful of counts. This rearrangement joins TRBV28 to TRBJ2-7; D ambiguous. CDR1 is MDHEN and CDR2 is SYDVKM in the germline V gene. This CDR3 region has 14 residues. V was shortened by 6 bases and J by 6 bases, with 18 bases between the two germline ends. The CDR3 DNA reads TGTGCCAGCAGCCCGTCGTCTGGCTCTGGCGAGCAGTACTTC. Encoded protein: CASSPSSGSGEQYF.

This clonotype was seen ten or more times. The J gene is TRBJ2-1, the V gene TRBV9; 8 bases match TRBD1. The CDR3 has 15 amino acids. After removal of 3 bases from V and 7 bases from J, the junction contained 9 bases not matched to a gene. The germline V gene has CDR1 SGDLS and CDR2 YYNGEE. CDR3 loop: CASSAGQGIVNEQFF. The DNA of the CDR3 is TGTGCCAGCAGCGCCGGACAGGGTATAGTAAATGAGCAGTTCTTC.

The chain employs TRBV6-1 and TRBJ2-3; D uncertain. The CDR3 has 15 amino acids. Germline values: CDR1 MNHNS, CDR2 SASEGT. The V and J ends lost 6 bases and 1 base respectively, with 14 bases between them. CDR3: CASRTKAEGTDTQYF. Here the CDR3 DNA reads TGTGCCAGCAGGACAAAGGCCGAGGGCACAGATACGCAGTATTTT.

This clonotype came up many times. As DNA, the CDR3 is TGTGCCAGCAGCCCTATGATCTACGAGCAGTACTTC. The encoded protein is CASSPMIYEQYF. This rearrangement joins TRBV7-9 to TRBJ2-7; D is unclear. Germline CDR1 and CDR2: SEHNR and FQNEAQ (reference sequence). V dropped 5 bases and J dropped 3 bases, with 8 bases sitting between them. There are 12 residues in the CDR3. The full variable domain, completed using reference TRBV7-9 and TRBJ2-7, is DTGVSQNPRHKITKRGQNVTFRCDPISEHNRLYWYRQTLGQGPEFLTYFQNEAQLEKSRLLSDRFSAERPKGSFSTLEIQRTEQGDSAMYLCASSPMIYEQYFGPGTRLTVT.

This clonotype was seen a few times. The gene calls are TRBV20-1 and TRBJ2-1; D gene uncertain. Trimming left V 3 bases short and J 1 base short, with 13 bases between. The CDR3 consists of 15 residues. Germline V lookup: CDR1 DFQATT, CDR2 SNEGSKA (reference sequence). CDR3 amino acids: CSASSAVYSYNEQFF. The CDR3 DNA reads TGCAGTGCTAGCAGTGCGGTTTATTCCTACAATGAGCAGTTCTTC.

The J gene is TRBJ2-7, the V gene TRBV7-9, with 7 bases fitting TRBD1. Germline V CDR1 and CDR2: SEHNR, FQNEAQ (reference sequence). With 5 bases clipped from V and 4 bases from J, the junction kept 5 bases outside the gene matches. The CDR3 runs 13 residues. CDR3 nucleotide sequence: TGTGCCAGCAGCCCACAGGGGAAATACGAGCAGTACTTC. Amino acid sequence: CASSPQGKYEQYF.

V is TRBV5-1 and J is TRBJ2-1; possible D gene TRBD1, 5 bases. The germline V and J ends were trimmed by 4 bases and 6 bases, with 11 bases remaining between them. The CDR3 runs to 13 residues. From germline, CDR1 is SGHRS and CDR2 YFSETQ. The chain's CDR3 is CASSDRTRNEQFF. The CDR3 region has the DNA TGCGCCAGCAGCGACCGGACACGCAATGAGCAGTTCTTC.

The chain recombines TRBV20-1 with TRBJ2-7; the match to TRBD2 covers 13 bases. V lost 7 bases to trimming and J lost 5 bases; unmatched junction nucleotides: 8. The CDR3 runs to 14 residues. The germline V gene encodes CDR1 DFQATT and CDR2 SNEGSKA (reference sequence). Here the CDR3 reads CSVGGLAGFDEQYF. The CDR3 coding sequence is TGCAGTGTTGGGGGACTAGCGGGATTCGACGAGCAGTACTTC.

This clonotype was seen a handful of times. The chain uses TRBV19 and TRBJ2-7; TRBD2 aligns across 7 bases. The CDR3 length is 12 residues. V lost 3 bases and J lost 5; bases outside the gene matches: 1. CDR1 is LNHDA and CDR2 is SQIVND in the germline V gene (reference sequence). CDR3 protein: CASSISGDEQYF. Written as DNA, the CDR3 is TGTGCCAGTAGTATCAGCGGGGACGAGCAGTACTTC.

This clonotype occurred many times. V usage is TRBV6-5 and J usage is TRBJ2-3; perhaps TRBD2 as D (5 bases). The V end lost 0 bases, the J end lost 1 base, and 17 bases lay between the germline ends. Germline loops: CDR1 MNHEY, CDR2 SVGAGI. The CDR3 extends over 18 amino acids. CDR3: CASSYSRAWQRGTDTQYF. CDR3 in DNA: TGTGCCAGCAGTTACTCCCGAGCCTGGCAGAGGGGCACAGATACGCAGTATTTT.

V usage is TRBV7-2 and J usage is TRBJ1-2, with TRBD1 as a possible D gene (6 bases). The CDR3 totals 16 residues. The V end was cut by 1 base, the J end by 4 bases, with 16 bases between. The germline gives CDR1 SGHTA, CDR2 FQGNSA. CDR3: CASSLGSAGATYGYTF. Written as DNA, the CDR3 is TGTGCCAGCAGCTTAGGGAGCGCAGGGGCGACCTATGGCTACACCTTC.

The chain employs TRBV28 and TRBJ1-3; D remains ambiguous. V was pared by 2 bases and J by 1 base, with 18 bases between. Per germline, CDR1 MDHEN and CDR2 SYDVKM. The CDR3 extends over 18 amino acids. As DNA, the CDR3 is TGTGCCAGCAGTTTAATCAACAATAATAGGAATTCTGGAAACACCATATATTTT. It yields the protein CASSLINNNRNSGNTIYF.

This clonotype was seen more than once but under ten times. The V gene is TRBV7-9, the J gene TRBJ1-2; maybe TRBD1 (5 bases). Germline lookup yields CDR1 SEHNR and CDR2 FQNEAQ (reference sequence). The V and J ends lost 4 bases and 7 bases respectively, with 16 bases between them. This CDR3 has 14 residues. The CDR3 sequence is CASSSNTGLSGYTF. CDR3 DNA: TGTGCCAGCAGCTCCAATACGGGGCTAAGTGGCTACACCTTC.

The V gene is TRBV20-1, the J gene TRBJ2-7; D may be TRBD2 (5 bases). This CDR3 is 12 amino acids long. V lost 7 bases to trimming and J lost 6 bases, with 16 bases between them. Germline CDR1 is DFQATT and CDR2 is SNEGSKA (reference sequence). DNA of the CDR3: TGCAGTGGGGGTGAGGGCAGCGCCGAGCAGTACTTC. It specifies CSGGEGSAEQYF.

The J gene is TRBJ1-5, the V gene TRBV6-1; TRBD1 matches 8 bases. The CDR3 contains 18 residues. V lost 1 base and J lost 2; bases outside the gene matches: 10. Germline lookup yields CDR1 MNHNS and CDR2 SASEGT. CDR3 DNA sequence: TGTGCCAGCAGTGAAGGGCAGGGGGCAGGATTAGGCAATCAGCCCCAGCATTTT. It translates to CASSEGQGAGLGNQPQHF.

This clonotype appeared once. V gene TRBV19 combines with J gene TRBJ2-3, with D possibly TRBD2 on 5 matching bases. V lost 3 bases, J lost 5 bases, and 12 bases lay in between. Germline CDR1 is LNHDA and CDR2 is SQIVND (reference sequence). The CDR3 contains 14 residues. The DNA of the CDR3 is TGTGCCAGTAGTATTATGGGCGGAGGAGATACGCAGTATTTT. Amino acids: CASSIMGGGDTQYF.

This chain connects TRBV7-2 to TRBJ2-1; D is perhaps TRBD1 (5 bases). Germline V gene data show CDR1 as SGHTA and CDR2 as FQGNSA. The CDR3 is 16 amino acids. V was clipped by 2 bases and J by 15 bases, with 26 bases between them. CDR3 sequence: CASSLMVGPKNPVSFF. CDR3 in DNA: TGTGCCAGCAGCTTAATGGTGGGGCCCAAAAACCCCGTATCGTTCTTC.

This clonotype was seen a few times. The rearrangement uses TRBV20-1 and TRBJ2-7; 10 positions match TRBD2. The CDR3 has 12 amino acids. Germline V lookup: CDR1 DFQATT, CDR2 SNEGSKA (reference sequence). CDR3 in amino acids: CSPGLAAYEQYF. CDR3 nucleotides: TGCAGCCCCGGACTAGCGGCCTACGAGCAGTACTTC.

V usage is TRBV20-1 and J usage is TRBJ2-1; TRBD2 agrees at 7 bases. The CDR3 has 13 amino acids. The V gene end was trimmed by 5 bases and the J gene end by 2 bases; junction bases not matched to a gene: 3. Looked up from germline, CDR1 is DFQATT and CDR2 is SNEGSKA (reference sequence). CDR3 coding DNA: TGCAGTGCTGGGGGGGTCGCCTACAATGAGCAGTTCTTC. It yields the protein CSAGGVAYNEQFF.